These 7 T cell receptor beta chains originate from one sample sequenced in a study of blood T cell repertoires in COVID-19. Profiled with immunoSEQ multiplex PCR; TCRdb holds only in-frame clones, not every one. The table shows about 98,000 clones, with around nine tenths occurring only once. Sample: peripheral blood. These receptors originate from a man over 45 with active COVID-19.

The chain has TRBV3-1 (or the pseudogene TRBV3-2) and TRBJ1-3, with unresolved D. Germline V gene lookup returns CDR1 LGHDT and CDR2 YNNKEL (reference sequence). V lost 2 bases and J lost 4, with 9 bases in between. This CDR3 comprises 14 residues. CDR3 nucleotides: TGTGCCAGCAGCCAAAAATCCAGGGGAAACACCATATATTTT. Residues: CASSQKSRGNTIYF.

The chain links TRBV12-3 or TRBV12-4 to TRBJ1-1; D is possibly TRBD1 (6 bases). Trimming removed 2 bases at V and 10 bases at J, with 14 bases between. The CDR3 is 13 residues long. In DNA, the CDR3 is TGTGCCAGCAGTTTAATACAGGGAAGGGGAGCTTTCTTT. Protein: CASSLIQGRGAFF.

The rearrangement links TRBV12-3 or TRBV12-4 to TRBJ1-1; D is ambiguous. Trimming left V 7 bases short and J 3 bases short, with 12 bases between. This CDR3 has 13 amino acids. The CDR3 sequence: CASTQDFYTEAFF. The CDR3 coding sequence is TGTGCCAGCACCCAGGATTTCTACACTGAAGCTTTCTTT.

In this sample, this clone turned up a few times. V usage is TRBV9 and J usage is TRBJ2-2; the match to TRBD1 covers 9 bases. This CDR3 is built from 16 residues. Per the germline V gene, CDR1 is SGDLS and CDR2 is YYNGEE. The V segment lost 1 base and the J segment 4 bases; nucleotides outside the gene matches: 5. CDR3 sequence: CASSVTGGYSTGELFF. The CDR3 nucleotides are TGTGCCAGCAGCGTAACAGGGGGCTATTCCACCGGGGAGCTGTTTTTT.

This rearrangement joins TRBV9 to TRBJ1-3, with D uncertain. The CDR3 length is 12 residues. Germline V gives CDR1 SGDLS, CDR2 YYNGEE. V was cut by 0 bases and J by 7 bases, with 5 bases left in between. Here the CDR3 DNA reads TGTGCCAGCAGCGTAGGAGGGAACACCATATATTTT. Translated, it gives CASSVGGNTIYF. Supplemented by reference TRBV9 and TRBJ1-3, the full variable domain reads DSGVTQTPKHLITATGQRVTLRCSPRSGDLSVYWYQQSLDQGLQFLIQYYNGEERAKGNILERFSAQQFPDLHSELNLSSLELGDSALYFCASSVGGNTIYFGEGSWLTVV.

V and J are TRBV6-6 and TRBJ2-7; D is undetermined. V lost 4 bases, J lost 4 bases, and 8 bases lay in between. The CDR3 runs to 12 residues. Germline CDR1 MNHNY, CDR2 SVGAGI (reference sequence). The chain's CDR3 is CASSSAGYEQYF. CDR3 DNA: TGTGCCAGCAGTTCGGCAGGATACGAGCAGTACTTC.

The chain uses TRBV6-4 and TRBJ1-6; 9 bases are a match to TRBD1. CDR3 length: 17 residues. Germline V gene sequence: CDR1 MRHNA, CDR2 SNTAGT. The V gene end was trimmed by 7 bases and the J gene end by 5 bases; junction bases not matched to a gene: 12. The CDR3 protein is CASTLTGGSRNNSPLHF. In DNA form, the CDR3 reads TGTGCCAGCACCCTGACAGGGGGGTCTCGGAATAATTCACCCCTCCACTTT.